A selection of T cell receptor beta chains follows, all from one sample in a study of cytomegalovirus exposure and HLA in healthy donors. The assay was immunoSEQ multiplex PCR, and TCRdb's table has in-frame clones only and misses some. The sample yields about 120,000 clones, about three quarters seen once. The sequenced sample consisted of PBMCs. The receptor set was obtained from a man aged 25 to 45 in good health and CMV-seronegative. Both conserved end residues are part of each CDR3. Each record gives: CDR3 protein, CDR3 DNA, J gene, V gene, clone size, D gene. D genes are given only for firm matches. Clone size is shown for a subset of rows, as once, few, many or a class of expanded clone.

cdr3_aa: CASSLGLGPADTQYF; cdr3_nt: TGTGCCAGCAGCTTGGGACTAGGCCCGGCCGATACGCAGTATTTT; j_call: TRBJ2-3; v_call: TRBV7-9; clone_size: .; d_call: TRBD2
cdr3_aa: CASTGPGWGQETQYF; cdr3_nt: TGTGCCAGCACCGGGCCAGGGTGGGGACAAGAGACCCAGTACTTC; j_call: TRBJ2-5; v_call: TRBV11-2; clone_size: few; d_call: .
cdr3_aa: CASSQVSLAGASPPDTQYF; cdr3_nt: TGTGCCAGCAGCCAAGTGAGTTTAGCGGGGGCCTCTCCACCGGATACGCAGTATTTT; j_call: TRBJ2-3; v_call: TRBV14; clone_size: .; d_call: TRBD2
cdr3_aa: CASSADSFNQPQHF; cdr3_nt: TGTGCCAGCAGTGCGGACAGCTTTAATCAGCCCCAGCATTTT; j_call: TRBJ1-5; v_call: TRBV6-6; clone_size: .; d_call: .
cdr3_aa: CASSLGDSNVSPLHF; cdr3_nt: TGCGCCAGCAGCTTGGGGGACAGCAACGTTTCACCCCTCCACTTT; j_call: TRBJ1-6; v_call: TRBV5-1; clone_size: once; d_call: TRBD1
cdr3_aa: CASNERTGMLYEQYF; cdr3_nt: TGTGCCAGCAACGAAAGGACAGGGATGCTCTACGAGCAGTACTTC; j_call: TRBJ2-7; v_call: TRBV2; clone_size: .; d_call: TRBD1
cdr3_aa: CASSLPGLARGEQYF; cdr3_nt: TGTGCCAGCAGTTTACCTGGACTAGCACGGGGTGAGCAGTACTTC; j_call: TRBJ2-7; v_call: TRBV28; clone_size: once; d_call: TRBD2
cdr3_aa: CASSRQGGETQYF; cdr3_nt: TGTGCCAGCAGCCGACAGGGAGGAGAGACCCAGTACTTC; j_call: TRBJ2-5; v_call: TRBV5-4; clone_size: .; d_call: .
cdr3_aa: CASIRSTQETQYF; cdr3_nt: TGTGCCAGCATCAGGTCAACACAAGAGACCCAGTACTTC; j_call: TRBJ2-5; v_call: TRBV6-1; clone_size: .; d_call: .
cdr3_aa: CASSLSGQGLYGYTF; cdr3_nt: TGTGCCAGCAGCTTATCCGGACAGGGTCTATATGGCTACACCTTC; j_call: TRBJ1-2; v_call: TRBV7-9; clone_size: .; d_call: TRBD1
cdr3_aa: CASRPQGTQETQYF; cdr3_nt: TGTGCCAGCAGGCCACAGGGAACTCAAGAGACCCAGTACTTC; j_call: TRBJ2-5; v_call: TRBV7-9; clone_size: .; d_call: .